A single sample is the source of the 30 T cell receptor beta chains below, sequenced in a study of human T cells and chemical hapten exposure. TCRdb reprocessed the RACE reads via MiXCR and lists one record per CDR3 protein. The top ten hold over 6.5% of the sample, which has some 200,000 distinct CDR3 sequences, 20% to 25% seen once. Time point specified: patch test 1, 2 weeks after DPC sensitization. Treatment denoted: therapeutic diphenylcyclopropenone sensitization with weekly scalp DPC. Specimen: whole blood, collected in connection with sensitization to the hapten diphenylcyclopropenone (DPC). These receptors came from a woman between 50 and 59 years old with alopecia areata. Some clones in this sample may be carry-over from other donors' samples.

This clonotype has a handful of counts. The genes are TRBV6-5 and TRBJ2-3; 11 bases align to TRBD1. The junction had 8 bases not matched to a gene; V was cut back by 4 bases and J by 5 bases. The germline V gene has CDR1 MNHEY and CDR2 SVGAGI. The CDR3 is 16 amino acids. CDR3 DNA sequence: TGTGCCAGCAGTTCGGACCGGGACAGGGGGATAGATACGCAGTATTTT. Translating gives CASSSDRDRGIDTQYF.

The gene calls are TRBV2 and TRBJ1-1; D is perhaps TRBD1 (6 bases). CDR3 length equals 12 residues. CDR1 is SNHLY and CDR2 is FYNNEI in the germline V gene. V lost 4 bases and J lost 7, with 10 bases in between. CDR3 region: CASSGPTGEAFF. The CDR3 bases are TGTGCCAGCAGTGGGCCGACAGGTGAAGCTTTCTTT. Combining the CDR3 with reference TRBV2 and TRBJ1-1 gives the whole variable domain EPEVTQTPSHQVTQMGQEVILRCVPISNHLYFYWYRQILGQKVEFLVSFYNNEISEKSEIFDDQFSVERPDGSNFTLKIRSTKLEDSAMYFCASSGPTGEAFFGQGTRLTVV.

The V and J genes are TRBV9 and TRBJ2-7, with a possible D match to TRBD2 (6 bases). The ends were cut back, 3 bases at V and 6 bases at J, with 13 bases in the middle. The CDR3 totals 13 residues. Germline loops: CDR1 SGDLS, CDR2 YYNGEE. CDR3 in DNA: TGTGCCAGCAGCGGGCGGGGCTCGCGCGAGCAGTACTTC. Protein sequence: CASSGRGSREQYF.

Only a few counts were recorded for this clonotype. V gene TRBV29-1 combines with J gene TRBJ1-2, with D perhaps matching TRBD1 (5 bases). Germline assignment: CDR1 SQVTM and CDR2 ANQGSEA. The CDR3 contains 11 residues. V was pared by 7 bases and J by 3 bases, with 9 bases between. DNA for the CDR3: TGCAGCGCTGACAGCTACTATGGCTACACCTTC. Protein: CSADSYYGYTF.

This clonotype was detected ten times or more. For the CDR3, the DNA is TGCAGCGTGATCCCCCAAGATACGCAGTATTTT. Translating it yields CSVIPQDTQYF. The rearrangement uses TRBV29-1 and TRBJ2-3; D is ambiguous. This CDR3 comprises 11 residues. The germline V and J ends were trimmed by 6 bases and 5 bases, with 9 bases remaining between them. Germline V gene lookup returns CDR1 SQVTM and CDR2 ANQGSEA.

V and J are TRBV29-1 and TRBJ2-5; D is uncertain. This CDR3 contains 11 residues. Trimming stripped 5 bases from V and 7 bases from J, with 11 bases between. Per the germline V gene, CDR1 is SQVTM and CDR2 is ANQGSEA. The CDR3 sequence: CSVFPVGTQYF. The CDR3 region has the DNA TGCAGCGTTTTTCCCGTCGGGACCCAGTACTTC.

This clonotype was picked up many times. The chain has TRBV20-1 and TRBJ2-3; D is tentatively TRBD1 or TRBD2 (5 bases each). This CDR3 is 13 amino acids long. CDR1 DFQATT and CDR2 SNEGSKA come from the germline V gene (reference sequence). V was shortened by 4 bases and J by 0 bases, with 8 bases between the two germline ends. CDR3 residues: CSAIRDSTDTQYF. The DNA for the CDR3 is TGCAGTGCTATCCGGGACAGCACAGATACGCAGTATTTT.

This clonotype was seen ten or more times. V gene TRBV7-8 combines with J gene TRBJ2-5, with D perhaps being TRBD1 or TRBD2 (7 bases each). CDR3 length: 14 residues. CDR1 and CDR2 from the germline V gene are SGHVS and FQNEAQ. Trimming cost V 5 bases and J 3 bases, with 13 bases left between them. The CDR3 loop is CASSSGTVEETQYF. The CDR3, as DNA: TGTGCCAGCAGCAGCGGGACAGTCGAAGAGACCCAGTACTTC.

This clonotype was counted a single time. The V and J genes are TRBV7-9 and TRBJ2-3; D could derive from TRBD1 or TRBD2 (5 bases each). The germline V gene encodes CDR1 SEHNR and CDR2 FQNEAQ (reference sequence). The CDR3 extends over 15 amino acids. V lost 1 base and J 1 base, leaving 9 bases between the germline ends. The CDR3 is CASSLGGDRTDTQYF. The CDR3 DNA follows: TGTGCCAGCAGCTTAGGAGGGGACCGCACAGATACGCAGTATTTT.

The chain recombines TRBV29-1 with TRBJ1-2; perhaps TRBD1 as D (5 bases). There are 14 residues in the CDR3. V was trimmed by 1 base and J by 4 bases, leaving 13 bases between them. CDR1 is SQVTM, CDR2 ANQGSEA, per germline. The CDR3, as DNA: TGCAGCGTTGAAGGGGGACCGGAGACCTATGGCTACACCTTC. Its translation: CSVEGGPETYGYTF. Complete variable domain (other parts from reference TRBV29-1 and TRBJ1-2): SAVISQKPSRDICQRGTSLTIQCQVDSQVTMMFWYRQQPGQSLTLIATANQGSEATYESGFVIDKFPISRPNLTFSTLTVSNMSPEDSSIYLCSVEGGPETYGYTFGSGTRLTVV.

This clonotype was recorded a few times. V usage is TRBV29-1 and J usage is TRBJ2-5, with a tentative D call TRBD2 (7 bases). V was trimmed by 7 bases and J by 2 bases, leaving 14 bases between them. The CDR3 covers 13 residues. Per the germline V gene, CDR1 is SQVTM and CDR2 is ANQGSEA. The CDR3 reads CSGGGGNQETQYF. For the CDR3, the DNA is TGCAGCGGGGGAGGGGGGAATCAAGAGACCCAGTACTTC.

CDR3: CSASGTGYLNEQYF. The CDR3 DNA reads TGCAGTGCTAGCGGGACAGGGTATTTGAACGAGCAGTACTTC. The rearrangement joins TRBV20-1 to TRBJ2-7, with TRBD1 matching 9 bases. Germline CDR1 and CDR2: DFQATT and SNEGSKA (reference sequence). Trimming cost V 3 bases and J 5 bases; bases outside gene matches: 8. This CDR3 contains 14 residues.

This clonotype showed up many times. V usage is TRBV7-2 and J usage is TRBJ2-1; 12 positions match TRBD2. Germline-derived CDR1 and CDR2 are SGHTA and FQGNSA. There are 18 residues in the CDR3. V trimming: 5 bases; J trimming: 5 bases; junction bases outside the gene matches: 13. The CDR3 bases are TGTGCCAGCAGCATGTGGCTAGCGGGAGGGAGGCCCCACAATGAGCAGTTCTTC. Encoded protein: CASSMWLAGGRPHNEQFF.

This sequence joins TRBV29-1 and TRBJ2-1; TRBD2 aligns across 11 bases. This CDR3 has 14 residues. The V segment lost 6 bases and the J segment 3 bases; nucleotides outside the gene matches: 4. CDR1 and CDR2 (germline): SQVTM, ANQGSEA. The CDR3 sequence: CSVLAGAGYNEQFF. The CDR3, as DNA: TGCAGCGTACTAGCGGGAGCGGGCTACAATGAGCAGTTCTTC.

The table lists this clonotype with a few counts. The chain has TRBV9 and TRBJ1-1; 7 nucleotides line up with TRBD1. J lost 6 bases, V lost 0 bases, and 5 bases had no gene match. The CDR3 totals 14 residues. Germline V CDR1 and CDR2: SGDLS, YYNGEE. As DNA, the CDR3 is TGTGCCAGCAGCGTAGTCCAGGGGGGTGCTGAAGCTTTCTTT. Residues: CASSVVQGGAEAFF.

The genes are TRBV9 and TRBJ1-2, with D unclear. This CDR3 is 13 amino acids long. V was shortened by 1 base and J by 8 bases, with 12 bases between the two germline ends. Per germline, CDR1 SGDLS and CDR2 YYNGEE. The CDR3 loop is CASSVINTGGYTF. The CDR3 DNA follows: TGTGCCAGCAGCGTAATCAATACGGGCGGCTACACCTTC.

This clonotype was recorded a few times. This chain connects TRBV20-1 to TRBJ2-1; D unclear. Germline V gene lookup returns CDR1 DFQATT and CDR2 SNEGSKA (reference sequence). V lost 3 bases, J lost 8 bases, and 8 bases lay in between. This CDR3 has 11 residues. The CDR3 region has the DNA TGCAGTGCTAGTGAGGCATATGAGCAGTTCTTC. It translates to CSASEAYEQFF.

This clonotype was detected ten times or more. The chain joins TRBV3-1 to TRBJ2-1; D gene ambiguous. Between the trimmed V and J ends, which lost 5 bases and 10 bases, there was a span of 15 bases. The germline V gene encodes CDR1 LGHDT and CDR2 YNNKEL (reference sequence). CDR3 length: 13 amino acids. Here the CDR3 reads CASSADPRGEQFF. The CDR3 DNA sequence: TGTGCCAGCAGCGCGGACCCCAGAGGAGAGCAGTTCTTC.

This clonotype occurred a few times. V and J are TRBV3-1 and TRBJ1-3; maybe TRBD1 (5 bases). The germline V gene has CDR1 LGHDT and CDR2 YNNKEL (reference sequence). The CDR3 contains 15 residues. Between the trimmed V and J ends, which lost 6 bases and 4 bases, there was a span of 16 bases. CDR3 in DNA: TGTGCCAGCAGTTCAAACCGGGACGTCGGAAACACCATATATTTT. Residues: CASSSNRDVGNTIYF.

This clonotype was seen a handful of times. The chain has TRBV6-1 and TRBJ1-5; TRBD1 aligns across 7 bases. The CDR3 runs 15 residues. Losses at the gene ends were 5 bases for V and 3 bases for J; bases not matched to a gene: 7. Per germline, CDR1 MNHNS and CDR2 SASEGT. The CDR3 protein is CASSPTGTDNQPQHF. The CDR3 DNA reads TGTGCCAGCAGTCCTACCGGGACAGACAATCAGCCCCAGCATTTT.

This clonotype has more than one count but fewer than ten. The rearrangement links TRBV29-1 to TRBJ2-3; TRBD2 aligns across 10 bases. Germline loops: CDR1 SQVTM, CDR2 ANQGSEA. The trim removed 4 bases at V and 4 bases at J, leaving 8 bases unmatched. There are 15 residues in the CDR3. CDR3 DNA sequence: TGCAGCGTTGCTGGTCTAGCGGGAGTGGCAGATACGCAGTATTTT. Amino acids: CSVAGLAGVADTQYF.

In its sample, this clonotype was seen a few times. The chain carries TRBV24-1 and TRBJ2-5, with unresolved D. Germline V gives CDR1 KGHDR, CDR2 SFDVKD. This CDR3 spans 14 amino acids. V was pared by 0 bases and J by 1 base, with 5 bases between. The CDR3 DNA reads as TGTGCCACCAGTGATTTGCGTTCCCAAGAGACCCAGTACTTC. Translated, it gives CATSDLRSQETQYF.

This clonotype was counted between two and nine times. The chain has TRBV5-1 and TRBJ1-5; possibly TRBD1 for D (6 bases). Germline V gives CDR1 SGHRS, CDR2 YFSETQ. Trimming cost V 1 base and J 0 bases, with 14 bases left between them. CDR3 length: 17 residues. The CDR3 bases are TGCGCCAGCAGCTTGACGCCCGGGACACCTAGCAATCAGCCCCAGCATTTT. It is translated as CASSLTPGTPSNQPQHF.

This clonotype was found a few times. The rearrangement joins TRBV28 to TRBJ2-5; 7 bases fit TRBD2. The germline V gene encodes CDR1 MDHEN and CDR2 SYDVKM. The CDR3 covers 14 residues. The V and J ends lost 4 bases and 5 bases, in that order; junction bases with no gene match: 7. The CDR3 here is CASSSPGGSETQYF. The CDR3 region has the DNA TGTGCCAGCAGTTCCCCCGGGGGGTCTGAGACCCAGTACTTC.

The chain is built from TRBV7-9 and TRBJ1-1; the match to TRBD1 covers 8 bases. There are 15 residues in the CDR3. Germline values: CDR1 SEHNR, CDR2 FQNEAQ (reference sequence). With V trimmed by 5 bases and J by 4 bases, 9 bases remained unmatched. The CDR3 DNA follows: TGTGCCAGCAGCCCCCGGACAGGGTTAACCACTGAAGCTTTCTTT. It encodes CASSPRTGLTTEAFF.

The gene calls are TRBV5-1 and TRBJ2-3; 7 positions match TRBD2. This CDR3 comprises 14 residues. V was pared by 5 bases and J by 4 bases, with 7 bases of the junction left unmatched. CDR1 and CDR2 from the germline V gene are SGHRS and YFSETQ. DNA for the CDR3: TGCGCCAGCAGTTCAAGCGGGAAACCAGATACGCAGTATTTT. Protein sequence: CASSSSGKPDTQYF. Complete variable domain (other parts from reference TRBV5-1 and TRBJ2-3): KAGVTQTPRYLIKTRGQQVTLSCSPISGHRSVSWYQQTPGQGLQFLFEYFSETQRNKGNFPGRFSGRQFSNSRSEMNVSTLELGDSALYLCASSSSGKPDTQYFGPGTRLTVL.

The V gene is TRBV5-5, the J gene TRBJ2-1, with TRBD2 matching over 7 bases. The CDR3 is made up of 14 amino acids. Germline V gene sequence: CDR1 SGHKS, CDR2 YYEKEE (reference sequence). The trim removed 1 base at V and 6 bases at J, leaving 4 bases unmatched. The CDR3: CASSLTAGANEQFF. For the CDR3, the DNA is TGTGCCAGCAGCTTGACGGCGGGAGCCAATGAGCAGTTCTTC. Full variable domain (rest looked up from reference TRBV5-5 and TRBJ2-1): DAGVTQSPTHLIKTRGQQVTLRCSPISGHKSVSWYQQVLGQGPQFIFQYYEKEERGRGNFPDRFSARQFPNYSSELNVNALLLGDSALYLCASSLTAGANEQFFGPGTRLTVL.

The sample holds a few counts of this clonotype. The chain uses TRBV20-1 and TRBJ2-4; D remains unclear. The V gene's germline CDR1 is DFQATT and CDR2 SNEGSKA (reference sequence). V lost 0 bases and J 0 bases, leaving 0 bases between the germline ends. The CDR3 covers 12 residues. CDR3 protein: CSAREAKNIQYF. The CDR3 DNA follows: TGCAGTGCTAGAGAAGCCAAAAACATTCAGTACTTC.

The chain employs TRBV18 and TRBJ1-6; the D gene is possibly TRBD1 (5 bases). From germline, CDR1 is KGHSH and CDR2 LQKENI. The V and J ends lost 3 bases and 5 bases respectively, with 14 bases between them. This CDR3 is 16 amino acids long. The CDR3 is CASSPLKGLDNSPLHF. In DNA form, the CDR3 reads TGTGCCAGCTCACCGCTCAAGGGGCTCGATAATTCACCCCTCCACTTT.

The V call is TRBV5-6, the J call TRBJ2-2, with TRBD2 identical over 8 bases. The CDR3 spans 15 residues. The germline V gene has CDR1 SGHDT and CDR2 YYEEEE. Losses at the gene ends were 4 bases for V and 5 bases for J; bases not matched to a gene: 7. CDR3 DNA: TGTGCCAGCAGCCGAGGGACTAGTTGGACCGGGGAGCTGTTTTTT. Residues: CASSRGTSWTGELFF.